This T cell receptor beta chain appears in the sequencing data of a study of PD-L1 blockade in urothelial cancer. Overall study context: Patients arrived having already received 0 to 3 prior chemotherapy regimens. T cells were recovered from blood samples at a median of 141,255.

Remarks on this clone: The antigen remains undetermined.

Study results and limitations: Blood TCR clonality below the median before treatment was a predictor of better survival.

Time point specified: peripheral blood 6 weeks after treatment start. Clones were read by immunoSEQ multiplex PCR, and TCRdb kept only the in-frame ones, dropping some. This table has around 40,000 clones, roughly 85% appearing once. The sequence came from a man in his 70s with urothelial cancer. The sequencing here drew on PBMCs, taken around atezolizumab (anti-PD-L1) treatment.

The CDR3: CASSPIMSSYNEQFF. The CDR3 DNA follows: TGTGCCAGCTCACCGATAATGAGCTCCTACAATGAGCAGTTCTTC. The rearrangement links TRBV18 to TRBJ2-1; D ambiguous. CDR3 length equals 15 residues. The V end lost 3 bases, the J end lost 0 bases, and 9 bases lay between the germline ends. The germline V gene has CDR1 KGHSH and CDR2 LQKENI.